This record concerns one T cell receptor beta chain sequence. No antigen is known for it. The data were obtained in a study of human T cells and chemical hapten exposure. Study in general: Small discrepancies in pooled library volume mainly accounted for the varying TCR yields per sample. Study-wide results and caveats: A positive correlation with patch test score was found for PT1 expanded TCR counts.

The library gave individual cDNA molecules unique molecular identifiers. TCRdb redid the calling of the RACE reads with MiXCR, one entry per CDR3 protein. This table has more than 150,000 distinct CDR3 sequences, approximately 29% appearing once. Germline V lookup: CDR1 SGHRS, CDR2 YFSETQ. The CDR3 runs 14 residues. Trimming took off 0 bases at V and 7 bases at J, with 13 bases between the two ends. Noted time point: pre-sensitization, week 0. Treatment reported: therapeutic diphenylcyclopropenone sensitization with weekly scalp DPC. This receptor was identified in a woman aged 25 to 39 with alopecia areata. Some clones in this sample may be carry-over from other donors' samples. The input for sequencing was whole blood, taken in connection with sensitization to the hapten diphenylcyclopropenone (DPC). The rearrangement links TRBV5-1 to TRBJ1-1, with a tentative D call TRBD1 (5 bases). CDR3 residues: CASSLGRGDNEAFF. The CDR3 nucleotides are TGCGCCAGCAGCTTGGGACGGGGCGATAATGAAGCTTTCTTT.